This T cell receptor (beta chain) stems from a study of T cell changes during pregnancy in multiple sclerosis. TCRdb's table, derived via immunoSEQ multiplex PCR, lists solely in-frame clones and lacks some. The sample has 40,000 to 45,000 clones; approximately 91% are singletons. This CDR3 comprises 16 residues. Losses at the gene ends were 5 bases for V and 7 bases for J; bases not matched to a gene: 9. From germline, CDR1 is SGHVS and CDR2 FQNEAQ. Specimen: CD4+ T cells from peripheral blood mononuclear cells, collected in the second trimester of pregnancy. The V call is TRBV7-8, the J call TRBJ2-3; 13 bases fit TRBD2. The sequence was collected from a female donor in good health, enrolled as a control in a pregnancy study. CDR3 in amino acids: CASSPQWTSGGYTQYF. The DNA of the CDR3 is TGTGCCAGCAGCCCCCAATGGACTAGCGGGGGCTATACGCAGTATTTT.